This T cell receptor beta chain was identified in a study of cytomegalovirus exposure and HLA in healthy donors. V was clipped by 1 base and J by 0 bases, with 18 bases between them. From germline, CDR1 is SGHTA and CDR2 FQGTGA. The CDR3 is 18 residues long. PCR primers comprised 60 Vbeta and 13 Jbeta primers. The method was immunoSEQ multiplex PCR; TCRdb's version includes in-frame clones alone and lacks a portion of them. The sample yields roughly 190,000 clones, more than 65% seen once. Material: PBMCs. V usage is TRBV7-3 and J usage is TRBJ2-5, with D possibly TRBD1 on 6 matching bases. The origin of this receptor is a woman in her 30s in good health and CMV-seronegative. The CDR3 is CASSLKVSGTQYQETQYF. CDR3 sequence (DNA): TGTGCCAGCAGCTTAAAAGTCTCCGGGACACAGTACCAAGAGACCCAGTACTTC.